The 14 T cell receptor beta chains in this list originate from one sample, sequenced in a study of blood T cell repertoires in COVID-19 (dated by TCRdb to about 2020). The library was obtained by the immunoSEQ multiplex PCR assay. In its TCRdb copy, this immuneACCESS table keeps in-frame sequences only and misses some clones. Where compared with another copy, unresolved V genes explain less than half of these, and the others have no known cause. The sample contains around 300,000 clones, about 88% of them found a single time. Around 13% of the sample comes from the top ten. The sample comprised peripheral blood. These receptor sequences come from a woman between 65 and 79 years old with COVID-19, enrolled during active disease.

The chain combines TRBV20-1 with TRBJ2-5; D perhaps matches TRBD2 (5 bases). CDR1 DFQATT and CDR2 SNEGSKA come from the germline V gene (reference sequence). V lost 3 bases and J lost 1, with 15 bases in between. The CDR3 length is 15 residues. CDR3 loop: CSASKREGGQETQYF. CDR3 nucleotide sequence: TGCAGTGCTAGTAAAAGAGAGGGTGGCCAAGAGACCCAGTACTTC.

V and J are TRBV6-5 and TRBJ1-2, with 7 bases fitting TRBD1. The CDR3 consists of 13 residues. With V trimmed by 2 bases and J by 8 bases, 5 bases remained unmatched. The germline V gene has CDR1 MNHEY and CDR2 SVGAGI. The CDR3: CASSYPGQRGYTF. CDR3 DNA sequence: TGTGCCAGCAGTTACCCGGGACAGAGAGGCTACACCTTC.

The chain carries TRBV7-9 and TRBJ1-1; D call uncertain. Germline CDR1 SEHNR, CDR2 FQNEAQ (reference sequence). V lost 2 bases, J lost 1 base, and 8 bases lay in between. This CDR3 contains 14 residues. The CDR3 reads CASSLKVENTEAFF. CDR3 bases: TGTGCCAGCAGCTTAAAAGTAGAGAACACTGAAGCTTTCTTT.

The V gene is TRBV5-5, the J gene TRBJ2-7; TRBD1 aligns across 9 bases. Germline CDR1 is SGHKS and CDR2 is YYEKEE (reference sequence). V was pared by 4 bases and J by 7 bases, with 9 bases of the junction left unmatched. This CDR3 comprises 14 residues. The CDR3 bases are TGTGCCAGCAGCACCGGGACAGGGTCACGAGAGCAGTACTTC. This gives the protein CASSTGTGSREQYF.

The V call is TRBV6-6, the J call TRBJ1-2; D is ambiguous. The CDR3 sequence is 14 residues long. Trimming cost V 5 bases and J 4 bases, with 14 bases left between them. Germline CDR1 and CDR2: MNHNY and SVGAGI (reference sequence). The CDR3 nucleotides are TGTGCCAGCAGTACCGGGTCGCCCGTCTATGGCTACACCTTC. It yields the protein CASSTGSPVYGYTF.

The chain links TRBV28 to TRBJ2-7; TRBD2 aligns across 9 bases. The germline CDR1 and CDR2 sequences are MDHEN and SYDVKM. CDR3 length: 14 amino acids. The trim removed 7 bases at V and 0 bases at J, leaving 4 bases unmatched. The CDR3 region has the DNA TGTGCCAGCATTCCTAGCGGGGCCTCCTACGAGCAGTACTTC. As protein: CASIPSGASYEQYF.

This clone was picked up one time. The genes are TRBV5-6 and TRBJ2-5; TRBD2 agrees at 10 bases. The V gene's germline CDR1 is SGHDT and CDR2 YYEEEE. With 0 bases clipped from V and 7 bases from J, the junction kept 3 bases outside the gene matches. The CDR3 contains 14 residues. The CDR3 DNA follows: TGTGCCAGCAGCTTGGTGGTAGCGGGGGGGACCCAGTACTTC. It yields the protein CASSLVVAGGTQYF.

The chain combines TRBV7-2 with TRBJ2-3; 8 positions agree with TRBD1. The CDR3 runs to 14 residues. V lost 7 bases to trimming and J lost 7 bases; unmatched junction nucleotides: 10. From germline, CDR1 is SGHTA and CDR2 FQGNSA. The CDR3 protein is CASNPDRADHTQYF. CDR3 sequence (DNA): TGTGCCAGCAACCCGGACAGGGCCGACCATACGCAGTATTTT.

In DNA form, the CDR3 reads TGTGCCAGCAGCCCGGACAGGGCCTTAAACACCGGGGAGCTGTTTTTT. Amino acids: CASSPDRALNTGELFF. The chain has TRBV5-5 and TRBJ2-2; 8 bases are a match to TRBD1. CDR1 and CDR2 (germline): SGHKS, YYEKEE (reference sequence). CDR3 size: 16 residues. V shed 4 bases, J shed 2 bases, and the junction held 7 bases outside the gene matches.

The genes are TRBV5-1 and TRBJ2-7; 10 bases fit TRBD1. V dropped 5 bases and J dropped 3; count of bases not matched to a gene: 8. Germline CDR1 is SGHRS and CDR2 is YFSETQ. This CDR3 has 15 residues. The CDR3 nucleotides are TGCGCCAGCAGGACTCGGACAGGGGGAAGCTACGAGCAGTACTTC. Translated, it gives CASRTRTGGSYEQYF.

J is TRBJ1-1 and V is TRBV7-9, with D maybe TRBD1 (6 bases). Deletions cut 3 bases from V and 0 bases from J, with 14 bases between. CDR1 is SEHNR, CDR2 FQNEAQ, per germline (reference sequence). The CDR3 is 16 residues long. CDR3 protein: CASSFPTGTMNTEAFF. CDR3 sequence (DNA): TGTGCCAGCAGCTTTCCAACAGGGACAATGAACACTGAAGCTTTCTTT.

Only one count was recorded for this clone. The CDR3 sequence is CASSGGGNSGANVLTF. CDR3 nucleotide sequence: TGTGCCAGCAGTGGTGGGGGGAACTCTGGGGCCAACGTCCTGACTTTC. This chain connects TRBV2 to TRBJ2-6; TRBD2 is a possible D gene (6 bases). Trimming took 4 bases from V and 0 from J, leaving 10 bases between them. Germline loops: CDR1 SNHLY, CDR2 FYNNEI. The CDR3 extends over 16 amino acids.

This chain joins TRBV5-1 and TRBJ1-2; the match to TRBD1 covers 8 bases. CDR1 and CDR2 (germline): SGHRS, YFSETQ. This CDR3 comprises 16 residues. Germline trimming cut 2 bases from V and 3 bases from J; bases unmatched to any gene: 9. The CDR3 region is CASSFGAATGDYGYTF. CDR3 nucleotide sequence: TGCGCCAGCAGCTTCGGCGCGGCGACAGGGGACTATGGCTACACCTTC.

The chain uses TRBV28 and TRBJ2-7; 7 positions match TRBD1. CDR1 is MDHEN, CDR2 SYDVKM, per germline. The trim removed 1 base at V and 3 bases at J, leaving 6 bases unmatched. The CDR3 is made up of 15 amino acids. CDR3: CASSLSGQPNYEQYF. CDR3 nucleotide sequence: TGTGCCAGCAGTTTATCGGGACAGCCTAACTACGAGCAGTACTTC.